This T cell receptor (beta chain) was sequenced during a study of OX40 agonist ivuxolimab in advanced cancers. For context, the study as a whole: The costimulatory receptor OX40 (CD134) was targeted by ivuxolimab, a fully human IgG2 agonistic monoclonal antibody. The dose-escalation cohort was 82.7% male with a mean age of approximately 59 years, ranging from about 20 to 80. Intravenous ivuxolimab was administered to patients every 2 weeks at six dose levels: 0.01, 0.1, 0.3, 1.5, 3 and 10 mg/kg. Peripheral TCRbeta sequencing was intended to test whether TCR sequence diversity was altered and clonal T-cell expansion was caused by ivuxolimab. Prior anti-PD-1, anti-PD-L1 or anti-CTLA-4 therapy was permitted, and 40% to 50% of dose-escalation patients had received checkpoint inhibitors. Partial responses were achieved by three dose-escalation patients, of whom one had hepatocellular carcinoma and two had cutaneous melanoma. Among the roughly 54 dose-escalation patients, around 19 had hepatocellular carcinoma, 15 or so melanoma, 9 renal cell carcinoma and 9 head and neck cancer. The paper describes the monotherapy dose-escalation part (N of about 52 patients) of the phase I trial of ivuxolimab.

Study-wide findings and limitations: Antigen specificity was not determined for the clonally expanded peripheral T cells. In the 0.1-3.0 mg/kg groups, partial responders were among the patients with the lowest normalized peripheral clonal expansion, particularly in CD8+ T cells. Clonal expansion of both CD4+ and CD8+ blood T cells was observed from baseline to week 6 at doses 0.1 to 3.0 mg/kg. After ivuxolimab, more expanded clones were found on average in CD8+ T cells than in CD4+ T cells. Low levels of normalized T-cell clonal expansion were also shown by some nonresponding patients.

The trim is 5 bases for V and 2 bases for J, with a gap of 10 bases between the germline ends. Spanning cysteine to phenylalanine, the CDR3 consists of 13 amino acids. Solely the CDR3 DNA is kept, with 39 bases framed from the first base. Looking up the germline V gene yields CDR1 MDHEN and CDR2 SYDVKM. Patients with autoimmune disease history or receiving systemic immunosuppression were excluded from the trial. Peripheral blood for TCR sequencing was collected from all dose cohorts at baseline, on cycle 4 day 1, and on cycle 7 day 1. The samples were drawn from a first-in-human, open-label, multicenter phase I dose-escalation trial of ivuxolimab. Adults with locally advanced or metastatic melanoma, renal cell, hepatocellular, or head and neck squamous cell carcinoma were enrolled in the trial. Before TCR sequencing, CD4+ T cells and CD8+ T cells from peripheral blood were sorted into separate populations.

For sequencing of the TCRbeta CDR3 region, genomic DNA was extracted from the sorted cells. The immunoSEQ Assay was used to sequence the TCRbeta CDR3 regions. TCRdb's version of the immuneACCESS table is confined to in-frame rearrangements and falls short of the full clone set. An unresolved V gene accounts for under half of the shortfall where checked; the remainder is of unknown origin. The sample table shows roughly 75,000 clones, and around nine tenths are seen once. Clones ranked in the top ten supply around 0.78% of the sample. Note on this clone: Its antigen has not been determined. No per-base quality is available; no much larger clone lies one base away.

Here the chain combines TRBV28 and TRBJ2-7; TRBD1 might be the D gene, on 6 matching bases. The input for sequencing was CD4+ or CD8+ T cells sorted from blood, taken in a trial of the OX40 agonist ivuxolimab. This receptor was identified in an adult with an advanced solid tumor such as melanoma, head and neck, liver or kidney cancer. Here the CDR3 is given as CASSRTDPYEQYF. DNA sequence: TGTGCCAGCAGTAGGACAGACCCCTACGAGCAGTACTTC.